This TCR beta chain stems from a study of low-dose radiotherapy and immunotherapy resistance in tumors. There are 15 residues in the CDR3. Germline CDR1 MGHRA, CDR2 YSYEKL. Unmatched junction bases numbered 4, after V lost 2 bases and J lost 3 bases. TRAV- and TRBV-specific primers were used for first-strand cDNA, which covered alpha and beta chains. Over roughly 18 PCR cycles, TCRs were amplified from a constant-region primer and V-primer adapter. MiXCR, run by TCRdb on the reads, gives a single entry per CDR3 protein. The sample includes around 11,000 distinct CDR3 sequences, approximately 55% of them seen just once. Eligibility required advanced solid tumors lacking tumor-infiltrating lymphocytes.

V and J are TRBV4-1 and TRBJ2-7; 10 nucleotides line up with TRBD1. The receptor was derived from a human donor with advanced metastatic prostate, ovarian, gallbladder or colorectal cancer (not recorded which). This table probably holds off-target reads from a library built for another chain. The CDR3 loop is CASSQTGTGVYEQYF. As DNA, the CDR3 is TGCGCCAGCAGCCAAACCGGGACAGGGGTCTACGAGCAGTACTTC.